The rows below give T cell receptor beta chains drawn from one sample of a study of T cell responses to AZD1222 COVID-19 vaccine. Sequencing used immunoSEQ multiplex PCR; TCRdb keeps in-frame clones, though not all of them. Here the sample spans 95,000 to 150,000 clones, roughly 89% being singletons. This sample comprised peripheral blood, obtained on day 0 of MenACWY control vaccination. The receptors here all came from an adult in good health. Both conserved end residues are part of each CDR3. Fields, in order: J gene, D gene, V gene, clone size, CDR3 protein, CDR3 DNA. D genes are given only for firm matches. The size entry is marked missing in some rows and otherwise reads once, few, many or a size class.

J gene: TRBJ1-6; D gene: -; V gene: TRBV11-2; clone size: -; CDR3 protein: CASSLVVRGSPLHF; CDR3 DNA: TGTGCCAGCAGCTTAGTTGTCAGGGGTTCACCCCTCCACTTT
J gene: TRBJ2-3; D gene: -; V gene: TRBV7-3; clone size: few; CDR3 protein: CASRLTGTSTDTQYF; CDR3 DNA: TGTGCCAGCAGACTAACTGGAACTAGCACAGATACGCAGTATTTT
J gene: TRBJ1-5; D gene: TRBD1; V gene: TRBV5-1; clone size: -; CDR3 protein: CASSTGTGGNQPQHF; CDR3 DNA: TGCGCCAGCAGCACCGGGACAGGGGGCAATCAGCCCCAGCATTTT
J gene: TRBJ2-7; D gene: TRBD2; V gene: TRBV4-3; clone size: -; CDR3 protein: CASSQLAGASYEQYF; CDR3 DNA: TGCGCCAGCAGCCAACTAGCGGGGGCCTCCTACGAGCAGTACTTC
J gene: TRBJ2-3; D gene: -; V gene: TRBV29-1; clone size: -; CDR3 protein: CSVGEGAGDTQYF; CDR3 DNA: TGCAGCGTTGGGGAGGGGGCCGGAGATACGCAGTATTTT
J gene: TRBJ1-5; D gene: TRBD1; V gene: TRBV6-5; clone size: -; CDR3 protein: CASNTGGQPQHF; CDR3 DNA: TGTGCCAGCAACACAGGGGGTCAGCCCCAGCATTTT
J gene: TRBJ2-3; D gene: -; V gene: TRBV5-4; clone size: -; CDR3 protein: CASSYWGTDTQYF; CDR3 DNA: TGTGCCAGCAGCTATTGGGGCACAGATACGCAGTATTTT
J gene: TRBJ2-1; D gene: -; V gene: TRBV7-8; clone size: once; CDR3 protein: CASSLDAENPSYNEQFF; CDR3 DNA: TGTGCCAGCAGCTTAGATGCGGAGAACCCTTCCTACAATGAGCAGTTCTTC
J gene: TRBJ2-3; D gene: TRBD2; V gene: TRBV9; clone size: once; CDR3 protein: CASSVSSGRTDTQYF; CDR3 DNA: TGTGCCAGCAGCGTGTCTAGCGGGAGAACAGATACGCAGTATTTT
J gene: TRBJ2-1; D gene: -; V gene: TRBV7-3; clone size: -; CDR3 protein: CASSLALGGEQFF; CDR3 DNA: TGTGCCAGCAGCTTAGCTTTAGGGGGTGAGCAGTTCTTC
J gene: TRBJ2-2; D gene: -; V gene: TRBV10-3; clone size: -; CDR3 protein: CATNPFPQLGDTGELFF; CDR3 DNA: TGTGCCACCAACCCATTCCCTCAGCTAGGAGACACCGGGGAGCTGTTTTTT
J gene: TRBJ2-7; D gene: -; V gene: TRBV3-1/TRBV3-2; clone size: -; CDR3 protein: CASSQEGVYEQYF; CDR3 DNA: TGTGCCAGCAGCCAAGAGGGCGTCTACGAGCAGTACTTC
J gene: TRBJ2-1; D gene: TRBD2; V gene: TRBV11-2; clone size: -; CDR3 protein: CASSPPGTSLSSYNEQFF; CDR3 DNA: TGTGCCAGCAGCCCCCCAGGGACTAGCTTATCTTCCTACAATGAGCAGTTCTTC
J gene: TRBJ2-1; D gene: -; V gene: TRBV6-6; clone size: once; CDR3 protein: CASSYPAGRNNEQFF; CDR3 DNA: TGTGCCAGCAGTTACCCCGCAGGGAGGAACAATGAGCAGTTCTTC
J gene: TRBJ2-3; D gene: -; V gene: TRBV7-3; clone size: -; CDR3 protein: CASSSNSPDTQYF; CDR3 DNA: TGTGCCAGCAGCTCAAATAGCCCAGATACGCAGTATTTT
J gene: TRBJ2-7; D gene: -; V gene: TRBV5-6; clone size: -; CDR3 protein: CASSLGQVAYEQYF; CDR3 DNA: TGTGCCAGCAGCTTGGGACAGGTCGCCTACGAGCAGTACTTC
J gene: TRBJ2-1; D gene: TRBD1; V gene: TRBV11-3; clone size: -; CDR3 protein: CASSLTQSGTAFHNEQFF; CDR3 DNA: TGTGCCAGCAGCTTAACACAATCCGGGACAGCTTTCCACAATGAGCAGTTCTTC
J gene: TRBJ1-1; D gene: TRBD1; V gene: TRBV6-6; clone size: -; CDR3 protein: CASRLTGGNTEAFF; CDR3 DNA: TGTGCCAGCAGGCTTACAGGGGGCAACACTGAAGCTTTCTTT
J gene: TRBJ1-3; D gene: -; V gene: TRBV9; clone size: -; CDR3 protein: CASSLTGFSGNTIYF; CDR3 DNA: TGTGCCAGCAGCTTGACAGGTTTCTCTGGAAACACCATATATTTT
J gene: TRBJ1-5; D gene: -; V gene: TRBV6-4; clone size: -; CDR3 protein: CASSDNFGDGSNQPQHF; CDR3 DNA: TGTGCCAGCAGTGACAACTTCGGGGATGGGAGCAATCAGCCCCAGCATTTT
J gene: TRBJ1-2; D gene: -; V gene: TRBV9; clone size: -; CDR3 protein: CASSVGGNAEINYGYTF; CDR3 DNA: TGTGCCAGCAGCGTAGGAGGGAATGCGGAAATTAACTATGGCTACACCTTC
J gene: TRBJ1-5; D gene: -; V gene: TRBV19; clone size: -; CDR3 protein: CASSLTEYSNQPQHF; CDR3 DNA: TGTGCCAGTAGCCTAACAGAATATAGCAATCAGCCCCAGCATTTT
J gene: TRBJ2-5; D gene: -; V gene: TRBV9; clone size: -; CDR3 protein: CASSVGSAGQETQYF; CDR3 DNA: TGTGCCAGCAGCGTAGGCTCGGCGGGACAAGAGACCCAGTACTTC
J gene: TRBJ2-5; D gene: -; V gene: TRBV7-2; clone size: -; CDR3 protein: CASSLSVYQETQYF; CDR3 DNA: TGTGCCAGCAGCTTATCGGTGTACCAAGAGACCCAGTACTTC
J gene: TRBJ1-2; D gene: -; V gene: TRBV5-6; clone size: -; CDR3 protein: CASSLRTRGSLYGYTF; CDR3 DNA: TGTGCCAGCAGCTTGCGCACCAGGGGATCCCTATATGGCTACACCTTC
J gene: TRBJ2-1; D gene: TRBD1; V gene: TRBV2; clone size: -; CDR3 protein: CASIKGQGAYEQFF; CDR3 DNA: TGTGCCAGCATAAAGGGACAGGGGGCCTATGAGCAGTTCTTC
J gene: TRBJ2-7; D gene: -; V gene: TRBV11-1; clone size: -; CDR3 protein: CASSLSGRGAPYEQYF; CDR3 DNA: TGTGCCAGCAGCTTAAGTGGCCGGGGGGCTCCCTACGAGCAGTACTTC
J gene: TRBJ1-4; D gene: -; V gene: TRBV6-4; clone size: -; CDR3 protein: CASSERAEGELFF; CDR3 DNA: TGTGCCAGCAGTGAGAGGGCGGAAGGAGAGCTGTTTTTT
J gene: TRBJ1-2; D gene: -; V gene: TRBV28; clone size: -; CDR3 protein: CASSSDGYYGYTF; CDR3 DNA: TGTGCCAGCAGCTCAGACGGCTACTATGGCTACACCTTC
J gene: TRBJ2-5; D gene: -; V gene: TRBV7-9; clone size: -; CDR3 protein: CASISAGRETQYF; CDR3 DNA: TGTGCCAGCATTAGCGCGGGGAGGGAGACCCAGTACTTC
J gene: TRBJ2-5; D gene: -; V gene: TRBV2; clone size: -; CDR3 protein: CASSPGRSQETQYF; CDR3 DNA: TGTGCCAGCAGTCCGGGACGAAGCCAAGAGACCCAGTACTTC
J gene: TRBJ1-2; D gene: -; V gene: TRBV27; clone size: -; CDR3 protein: CASSLRPRGYGYTF; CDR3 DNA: TGTGCCAGCAGTTTACGACCCCGAGGGTATGGCTACACCTTC
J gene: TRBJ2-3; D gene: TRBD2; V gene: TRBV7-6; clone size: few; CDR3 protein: CASSPASGSKGVTQYF; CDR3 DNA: TGTGCCAGCAGCCCCGCTAGCGGGAGCAAGGGAGTTACGCAGTATTTT
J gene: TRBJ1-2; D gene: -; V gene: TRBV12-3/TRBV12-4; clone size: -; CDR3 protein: CASTADINYGYTF; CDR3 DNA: TGTGCCAGCACCGCAGACATCAACTATGGCTACACCTTC
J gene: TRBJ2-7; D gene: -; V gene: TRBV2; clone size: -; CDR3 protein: CASSEAWPGTYEQYF; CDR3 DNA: TGTGCCAGCAGTGAAGCGTGGCCGGGGACCTACGAGCAGTACTTC
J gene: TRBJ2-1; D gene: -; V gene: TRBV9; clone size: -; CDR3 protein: CASTEQGLTYNEQFF; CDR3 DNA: TGTGCCAGTACGGAACAGGGATTGACCTACAATGAGCAGTTCTTC
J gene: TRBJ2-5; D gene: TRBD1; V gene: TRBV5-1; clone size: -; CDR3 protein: CASSFLGTAETQYF; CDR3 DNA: TGCGCCAGCAGTTTCCTCGGGACAGCGGAGACCCAGTACTTC
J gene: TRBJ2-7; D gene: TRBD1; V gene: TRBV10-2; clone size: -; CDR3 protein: CASSLGTGGPYEQYF; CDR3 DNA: TGCGCCAGCAGCCTAGGGACAGGGGGACCCTACGAGCAGTACTTC
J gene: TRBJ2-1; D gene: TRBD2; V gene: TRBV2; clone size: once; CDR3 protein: CASRALAGVGNEQFF; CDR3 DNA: TGTGCCAGCAGAGCGTTAGCGGGAGTGGGGAATGAGCAGTTCTTC
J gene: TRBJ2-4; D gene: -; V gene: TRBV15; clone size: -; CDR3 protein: CATSREPRKNIQYF; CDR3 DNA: TGTGCCACCAGCAGAGAGCCTCGCAAAAACATTCAGTACTTC
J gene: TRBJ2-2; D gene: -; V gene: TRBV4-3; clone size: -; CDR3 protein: CASSQERASGELFF; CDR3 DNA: TGCGCCAGCAGCCAAGAAAGGGCTTCCGGGGAGCTGTTTTTT
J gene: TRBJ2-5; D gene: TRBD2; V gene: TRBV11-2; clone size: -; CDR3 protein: CASSLDGGRRETQYF; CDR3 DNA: TGTGCCAGCAGCTTAGACGGCGGGAGGAGGGAGACCCAGTACTTC
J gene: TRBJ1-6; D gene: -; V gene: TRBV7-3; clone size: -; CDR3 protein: CASSSQGSPLHF; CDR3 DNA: TGTGCCAGCAGCTCCCAGGGTTCACCCCTCCACTTT
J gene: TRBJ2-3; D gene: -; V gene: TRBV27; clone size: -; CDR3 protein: CASSQGAGGVETQYF; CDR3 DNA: TGTGCCAGCAGTCAGGGGGCGGGAGGGGTAGAAACGCAGTATTTT
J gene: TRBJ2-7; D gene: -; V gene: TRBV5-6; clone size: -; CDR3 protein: CASSLGAYEQYF; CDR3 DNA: TGTGCCAGCAGCCTCGGGGCCTACGAGCAGTACTTC
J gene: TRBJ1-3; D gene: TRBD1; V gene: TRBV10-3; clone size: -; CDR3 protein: CAISRGPGGSSGNTIYF; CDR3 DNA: TGTGCCATCAGCAGGGGACCAGGGGGATCCTCTGGAAACACCATATATTTT